The clone carrying this TCR beta chain was counted once. What it binds is not known. The germline CDR1 and CDR2 sequences are MNHNS and SASEGT. CDR3 length: 14 residues. This record comes from a study of OX40 agonist ivuxolimab in advanced cancers. The study's findings and limits: Expanded clones belonging to CD8+ T cells outnumbered, on average, those of CD4+.

The method was immunoSEQ multiplex PCR; TCRdb's version includes in-frame clones alone and lacks a portion of them. The repertoire holds 70,000 to 80,000 clones, with around 90% as singletons. The sequence came from an adult with an advanced solid tumor such as melanoma, head and neck, liver or kidney cancer. The chain combines TRBV6-1 with TRBJ2-7; D is unresolved. The sample was CD4+ or CD8+ T cells sorted from blood, taken in a trial of the OX40 agonist ivuxolimab. Here the CDR3 DNA reads TGTGACCGTTGTGGTCGGTGTCAGAACTACGAGCAGTACTTC. The encoded protein is CDRCGRCQNYEQYF.